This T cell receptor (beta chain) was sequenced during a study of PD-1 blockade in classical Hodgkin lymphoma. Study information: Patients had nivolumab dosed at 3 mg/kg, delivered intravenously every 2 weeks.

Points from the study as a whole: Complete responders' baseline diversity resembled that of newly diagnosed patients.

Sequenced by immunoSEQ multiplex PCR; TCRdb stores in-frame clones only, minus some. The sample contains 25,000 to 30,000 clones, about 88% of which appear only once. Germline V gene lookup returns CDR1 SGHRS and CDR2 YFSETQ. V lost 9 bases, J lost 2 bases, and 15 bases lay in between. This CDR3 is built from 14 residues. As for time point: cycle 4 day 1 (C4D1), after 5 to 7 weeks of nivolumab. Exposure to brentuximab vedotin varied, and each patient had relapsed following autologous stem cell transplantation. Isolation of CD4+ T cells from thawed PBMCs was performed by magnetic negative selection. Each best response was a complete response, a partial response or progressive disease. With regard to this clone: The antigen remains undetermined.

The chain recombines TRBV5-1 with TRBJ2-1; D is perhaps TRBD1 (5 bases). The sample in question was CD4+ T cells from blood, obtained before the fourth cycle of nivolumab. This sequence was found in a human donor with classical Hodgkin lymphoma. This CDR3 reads CANRPTGAYNEQFF. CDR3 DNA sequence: TGCGCCAATCGACCTACAGGCGCCTACAATGAGCAGTTCTTC.